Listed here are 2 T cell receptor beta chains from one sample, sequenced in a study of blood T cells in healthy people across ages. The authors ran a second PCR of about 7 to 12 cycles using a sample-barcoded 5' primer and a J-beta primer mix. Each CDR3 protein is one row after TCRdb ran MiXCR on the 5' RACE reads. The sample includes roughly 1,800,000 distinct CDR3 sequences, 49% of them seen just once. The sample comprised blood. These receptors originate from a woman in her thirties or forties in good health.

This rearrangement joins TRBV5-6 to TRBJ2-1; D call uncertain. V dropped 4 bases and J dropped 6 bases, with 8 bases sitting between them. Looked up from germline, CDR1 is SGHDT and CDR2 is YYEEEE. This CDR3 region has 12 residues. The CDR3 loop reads CASSGNSNEQFF. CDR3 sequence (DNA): TGTGCCAGCAGCGGAAACAGCAATGAGCAGTTCTTC.

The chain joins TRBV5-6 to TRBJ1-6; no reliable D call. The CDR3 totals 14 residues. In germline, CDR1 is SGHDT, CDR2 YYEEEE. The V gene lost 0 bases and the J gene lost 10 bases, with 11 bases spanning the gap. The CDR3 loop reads CASSLDLVGSPLHF. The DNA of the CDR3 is TGTGCCAGCAGCTTGGATCTCGTTGGCTCACCCCTCCACTTT.